This TCR beta chain was observed in a study of memory CD8 T cells in hepatitis C reinfection. Study background: A positive HCV RNA test after two negatives ≥60 days apart defined reinfection. Between 12 and 24 weeks after reinfection detection, late samples were drawn.

The time point is: late/post reinfection, 12 to 24 weeks after detection. Sorted cells were sequenced directly ex vivo without any in vitro expansion. Total naive CD8 T cells were sorted as viable CD3+ CD8+ CD45RO- cells from two donors. This CDR3 is 14 amino acids long. Germline V lookup: CDR1 GTSNPN, CDR2 SVGIG (reference sequence). Trimming pared 2 bases from V and 2 bases from J, leaving 9 bases between. Clones were read by immunoSEQ multiplex PCR, and TCRdb kept only the in-frame ones, dropping some. The table lists just over 45,000 clones, roughly 89% of them singletons, with under 0.9% in the top ten.

The rearrangement links TRBV30 to TRBJ2-2, with no clear D. The clonotype comes from a man younger than 35 with hepatitis C virus infection. Sequencing was done on a sample of naive CD8+ T cells sorted from blood. The CDR3: CAWSPTDNTGELFF. The DNA of the CDR3 is TGTGCCTGGAGTCCAACAGACAACACCGGGGAGCTGTTTTTT.